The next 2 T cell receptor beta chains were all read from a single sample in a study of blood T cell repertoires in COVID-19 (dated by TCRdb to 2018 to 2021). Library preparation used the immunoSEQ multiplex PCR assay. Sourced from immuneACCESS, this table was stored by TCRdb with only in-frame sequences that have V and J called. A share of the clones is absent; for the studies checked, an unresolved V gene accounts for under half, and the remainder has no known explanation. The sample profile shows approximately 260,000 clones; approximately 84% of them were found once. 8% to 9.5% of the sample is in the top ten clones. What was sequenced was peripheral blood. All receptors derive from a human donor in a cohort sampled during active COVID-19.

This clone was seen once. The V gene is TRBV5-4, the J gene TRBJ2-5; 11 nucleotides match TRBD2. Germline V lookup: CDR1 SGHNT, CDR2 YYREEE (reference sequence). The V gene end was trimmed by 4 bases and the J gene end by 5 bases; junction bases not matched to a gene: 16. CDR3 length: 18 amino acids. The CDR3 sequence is CASSPDPTTSGEWETQYF. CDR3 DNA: TGTGCCAGCAGCCCTGATCCTACGACTAGCGGGGAATGGGAGACCCAGTACTTC.

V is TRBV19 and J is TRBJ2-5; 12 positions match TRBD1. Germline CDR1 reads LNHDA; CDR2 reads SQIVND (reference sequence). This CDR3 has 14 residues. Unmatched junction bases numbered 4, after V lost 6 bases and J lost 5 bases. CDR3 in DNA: TGTGCCAGTAGGGGACAGGGGGCGTCTGAGACCCAGTACTTC. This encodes CASRGQGASETQYF. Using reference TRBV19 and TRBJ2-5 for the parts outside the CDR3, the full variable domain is DGGITQSPKYLFRKEGQNVTLSCEQNLNHDAMYWYRQDPGQGLRLIYYSQIVNDFQKGDIAEGYSVSREKKESFPLTVTSAQKNPTAFYLCASRGQGASETQYFGPGTRLLVL.